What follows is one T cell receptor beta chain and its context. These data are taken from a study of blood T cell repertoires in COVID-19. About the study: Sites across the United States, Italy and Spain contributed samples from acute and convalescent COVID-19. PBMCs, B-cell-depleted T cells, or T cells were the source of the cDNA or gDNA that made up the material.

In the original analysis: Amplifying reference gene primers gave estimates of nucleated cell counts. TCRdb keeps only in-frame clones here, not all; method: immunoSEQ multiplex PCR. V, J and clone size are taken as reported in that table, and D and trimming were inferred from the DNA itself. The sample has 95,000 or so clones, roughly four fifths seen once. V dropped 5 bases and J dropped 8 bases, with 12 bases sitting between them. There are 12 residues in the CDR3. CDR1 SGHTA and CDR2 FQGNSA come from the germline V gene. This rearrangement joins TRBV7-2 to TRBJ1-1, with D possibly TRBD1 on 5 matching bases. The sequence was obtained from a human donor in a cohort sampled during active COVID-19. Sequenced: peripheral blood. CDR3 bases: TGTGCCAGCAGCGTAACAGGCTGGGAAGCTTTCTTT. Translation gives CASSVTGWEAFF.